This T cell receptor (beta chain) comes out of a study of neurological immune-mediated disorders (dated by TCRdb to the late 2010s). Broadly, across the study: Peripheral blood TCR-beta repertoires from HTLV-I-associated myelopathy (HAM/TSP) patients, multiple sclerosis patients and healthy controls were compared by UMI-based sequencing. Alongside PBMC samples, the set of 80 to 130 TCR-beta libraries contained longitudinal samples, technical triplicates, and paired CD4+ and CD8+ T-cell subsets that had been sorted. The cohort was made up of approximately 71 subjects, consisting of about 15 HAM/TSP patients, 34 multiple sclerosis patients and some 20 healthy controls. Overall study outcomes, separate from this receptor: Across subjects, expanded clones never shared an identical CDR3 amino acid sequence, which suggests that the TCR-beta repertoires in every group were private. The highest TCR clonal expansion was observed in HAM/TSP patients, whereas the lowest was observed in MS patients, even when compared with healthy controls.

Its CDR3 holds 16 amino acids, cysteine through phenylalanine. Just the 48-base CDR3 DNA is kept, in frame starting at base 1. The germline V gene (reference sequence) gives CDR1 as LNHNV and CDR2 as YYDKDF. V and J are trimmed by 0 bases and 7 bases, and the gene matches miss 9 bases of the junction. This clonotype was detected ten times or more. Its specific antigen is unknown. No quality values exist for individual bases; no much larger clone is one base distant. To synthesize cDNA, template-switch 5'RACE was performed with a primer carrying a 10-nucleotide random unique molecular identifier so that each TCR transcript was tagged. Every sequencing run yielded over 200 million TCR-beta sequences covering 15-18 subjects. Total RNA was extracted with the RNeasy kit. TCR-beta VDJ regions were amplified with primers for the TCR constant region and the 5'RACE anchor, using the KAPA Real-time Library Amplification kit. Sample indexes and Illumina adaptors were added in a first PCR, and a second PCR then increased library yield. After purification with Ampure beads, the TCR product of roughly 650 bp was size-selected on a 2% E-gel SizeSelection system. Before pooling, libraries had their quality checked on a Bioanalyzer, their concentration measured with Qubit, and their quantity determined with the Kapa Library Quantification kit. An Illumina HiSeq 2500 sequenced the libraries paired-end 2 x 150 bp. To increase sequence diversity, about 25-30% phiX was spiked into each library pool. Per the source publication's procedure: Quality-filtered reads were processed with the UMI-based MiGEC pipeline, and over 90% of raw TCR sequences were removed by the MiGEC pipeline during error correction. VDJ genes were aligned to IMGT germline references, and each clonotype was defined by a unique CDR3 amino acid sequence together with V-J genes. Clonal expansion, Shannon diversity and CDR3 relatedness (CalcPairwiseDistances, ClusterSamples) were evaluated with VDJtools, and phylogenetic trees were built with CLCbio workbench. Clones with at least 8 unique UMIs were defined as expanded, with this threshold being based on coefficient-of-variation modelling across technical triplicates. The public reads were reanalyzed by TCRdb: fastp trimming at Q25, MiXCR alignment, in-frame beta chains only. Each CDR3 protein gets just one entry, which takes the most common genes and DNA from the rows behind it. The V and J calls were determined by TCRdb, not by the authors. Here the sample has tens of thousands of distinct CDR3 sequences; 17% occur a single time. Of the sample, just over 15% falls within the top ten clones.

Blood bank volunteers in Maryland, USA served as the healthy controls. Unsorted PBMC libraries were generated from 2 million PBMCs stored in RNAlater at -80 °C until RNA extraction. Peripheral blood was subjected to Ficoll-Hypaque density gradient centrifugation to isolate PBMCs, which were then cryopreserved in liquid nitrogen. The chain was built from TRBV15 and TRBJ2-1, with 7 bases matching TRBD1. The source of this sequence is a woman in her thirties or forties in good health. The sequenced material came from PBMCs. The nucleotide sequence reads as follows: TGTGCCACCAGCAGAGATCTGAGGACAGGTCTGAATGAGCAGTTCTTC. Its protein is CATSRDLRTGLNEQFF.